This is a list of T cell receptor beta chains from one sample in a study of cytomegalovirus exposure and HLA in healthy donors. Assay used: immunoSEQ multiplex PCR; TCRdb lists only in-frame clones, some missing. The sample lists around 130,000 clones; 60% to 85% were seen once. Sequencing was carried out using PBMCs. The receptors were gathered from a young woman in good health and CMV-seronegative. Each CDR3 is given with its conserved first and last residue. The D gene is left open where the match is weak. Only part of the rows carry a size: once, few, many, or a class if the clone is expanded.

TRBD1	TRBJ2-1	-	TRBV30	TGTGCCTGGAGCACTGGGGGACAGGGTTTTGATGAGCAGTTCTTC	CAWSTGGQGFDEQFF
TRBD2	TRBJ2-1	once	TRBV19	TGTGCCAGTAGTGCTTCTACTAGCGGGAGGCCGGTGCAGTTCTTC	CASSASTSGRPVQFF
TRBD2	TRBJ2-1	-	TRBV19	TGTGCCAGTAGCCTCTCAGCGGGAGAGAACAATGAGCAGTTCTTC	CASSLSAGENNEQFF
TRBD2	TRBJ2-7	-	TRBV7-9	TGTGCCAGCAGCCTATCTAGCGGGAGGGCACACGAGCAGTACTTC	CASSLSSGRAHEQYF
TRBD2	TRBJ2-3	-	TRBV11-2	TGTGCCAGCAGCTCCCCCGGGGGACTACTCACAGATACGCAGTATTTT	CASSSPGGLLTDTQYF
TRBD2	TRBJ2-7	once	TRBV18	TGTGCCAGCTCGCCAGACCTAGCGGGAGTATACGAGCAGTACTTC	CASSPDLAGVYEQYF
-	TRBJ1-5	-	TRBV7-8	TGTGCCAGCGCCGACAGGTGGAGCAATCAGCCCCAGCATTTT	CASADRWSNQPQHF
TRBD2	TRBJ2-5	-	TRBV4-2	TGTGCCAGCAGCCCTCAGGGGCCGACTCCGGGACTAGCGTCGGAGACCCAGTACTTC	CASSPQGPTPGLASETQYF
-	TRBJ1-1	-	TRBV5-1	TGCGCCAGCAGCTCCCTCCCGGGGTCGAGCACTGAAGCTTTCTTT	CASSSLPGSSTEAFF
-	TRBJ2-3	-	TRBV2	TGTGCCAGCAGTGAACGGGGTAGGGGCACAGATACGCAGTATTTT	CASSERGRGTDTQYF